The 8 T cell receptor beta chains below all came from one sample that was sequenced in a study of Ad26.COV2.S vaccination and SARS-CoV-2 variants. Assay: immunoSEQ multiplex PCR; the TCRdb copy retains only in-frame clones and omits some. The sample lists under 550,000 clones; roughly 88% were seen once. Treatment here: 15 to 20 received Ad26.COV2.S at low or high dose, single or two shots; 5 received placebo; per-sample allocation not given. Day 63 after the first vaccine or placebo injection was the time point for sampling. Material: peripheral blood, obtained in a trial of Ad26.COV2.S vaccine versus placebo. Every receptor here comes from a person aged 18-65 years who received the Ad26.COV2.S COVID-19 vaccine or a placebo.

The chain links TRBV6-5 to TRBJ1-5; 8 bases are a match to TRBD1. The CDR3 loop spans 13 amino acids. V lost 2 bases to trimming and J lost 7 bases; unmatched junction nucleotides: 1. Germline CDR1 MNHEY, CDR2 SVGAGI. The CDR3 DNA sequence: TGTGCCAGCAGTTACGCAGGGGGCCAGCCCCAGCATTTT. Amino acids: CASSYAGGQPQHF.

The CDR3 DNA follows: TGTGCCAGCAGCCGACCGGGACAGGGGAGGAATGAGCAGTTCTTC. Encoded protein: CASSRPGQGRNEQFF. J is TRBJ2-1 and V is TRBV6-5; 10 bases agree with TRBD1. The CDR3 covers 15 residues. From germline, CDR1 is MNHEY and CDR2 SVGAGI. Trimming removed 6 bases from V and 7 bases from J; junction bases left unmatched: 9.

This clone appeared a single time. J is TRBJ2-1 and V is TRBV6-4, with D possibly matching TRBD2 (7 bases). The ends were cut back, 6 bases at V and 4 bases at J, with 19 bases in the middle. Germline lookup yields CDR1 MRHNA and CDR2 SNTAGT. This CDR3 is 16 amino acids long. The CDR3, as DNA: TGTGCCAGCAGCGTCAATCGGGGGGCCGGTTACAATGAGCAGTTCTTC. Translation gives CASSVNRGAGYNEQFF.

The rearrangement links TRBV3-1 (or the pseudogene TRBV3-2) to TRBJ2-7; no clear D gene. The germline V gene encodes CDR1 LGHDT and CDR2 YNNKEL (reference sequence). Deletions cut 1 base from V and 1 base from J, with 17 bases between. The CDR3 totals 17 residues. This chain's CDR3 is CASSQALVVAHSYEQYF. DNA of the CDR3: TGTGCCAGCAGCCAAGCACTCGTAGTAGCCCATTCCTACGAGCAGTACTTC.

The chain is built from TRBV6-5 and TRBJ2-7; D ambiguous. This CDR3 contains 13 residues. In germline, CDR1 is MNHEY, CDR2 SVGAGI. V was pared by 10 bases and J by 7 bases, with 20 bases between. CDR3 DNA: TGTGCCACTTCCTTGACTCCTCCAAGAGAGCAGTACTTC. Amino acids: CATSLTPPREQYF.

The CDR3 coding sequence is TGTGCCAGCAGTTCGTCAACTCTTACTAGCACAGATACGCAGTATTTT. Amino acids: CASSSSTLTSTDTQYF. This chain connects TRBV6-5 to TRBJ2-3; D uncertain. Germline loops: CDR1 MNHEY, CDR2 SVGAGI. There are 16 residues in the CDR3. V lost 4 bases and J lost 0, with 14 bases in between.

V usage is TRBV9 and J usage is TRBJ2-7; no reliable D call. Between the trimmed V and J ends, which lost 0 bases and 3 bases, there was a span of 7 bases. The CDR3 runs to 13 residues. Germline loops: CDR1 SGDLS, CDR2 YYNGEE. The CDR3: CASSVDVDYEQYF. The CDR3 nucleotides read TGTGCCAGCAGCGTAGACGTGGACTACGAGCAGTACTTC. Full variable domain (missing parts from reference TRBV9 and TRBJ2-7): DSGVTQTPKHLITATGQRVTLRCSPRSGDLSVYWYQQSLDQGLQFLIQYYNGEERAKGNILERFSAQQFPDLHSELNLSSLELGDSALYFCASSVDVDYEQYFGPGTRLTVT.

The CDR3: CASSERQLYANTGELFF. The CDR3 DNA sequence: TGTGCCAGCAGTGAAAGACAATTGTACGCGAACACCGGGGAGCTGTTTTTT. V gene TRBV2 combines with J gene TRBJ2-2; D gene unclear. The germline CDR1 and CDR2 sequences are SNHLY and FYNNEI. This CDR3 is built from 17 residues. V was clipped by 2 bases and J by 0 bases, with 13 bases between them.